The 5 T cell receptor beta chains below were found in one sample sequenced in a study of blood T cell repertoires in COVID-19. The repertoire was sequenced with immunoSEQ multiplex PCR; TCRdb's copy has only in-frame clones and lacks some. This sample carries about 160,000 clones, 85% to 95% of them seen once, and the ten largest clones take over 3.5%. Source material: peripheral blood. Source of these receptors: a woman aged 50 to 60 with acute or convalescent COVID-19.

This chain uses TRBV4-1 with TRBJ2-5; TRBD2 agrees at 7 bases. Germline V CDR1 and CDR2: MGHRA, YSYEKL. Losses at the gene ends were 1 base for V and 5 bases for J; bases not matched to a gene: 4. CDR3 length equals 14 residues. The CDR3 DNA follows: TGCGCCAGCAGCCAAGGGGGGGGAGGGGAGACCCAGTACTTC. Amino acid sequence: CASSQGGGGETQYF.

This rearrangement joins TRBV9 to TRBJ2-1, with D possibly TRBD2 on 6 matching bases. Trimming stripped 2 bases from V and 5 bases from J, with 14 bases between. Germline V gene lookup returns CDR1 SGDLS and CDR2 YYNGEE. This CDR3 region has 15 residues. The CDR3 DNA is TGTGCCAGCAGCGTTGTAGCGGCGGCAAACAATGAGCAGTTCTTC. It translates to CASSVVAAANNEQFF.

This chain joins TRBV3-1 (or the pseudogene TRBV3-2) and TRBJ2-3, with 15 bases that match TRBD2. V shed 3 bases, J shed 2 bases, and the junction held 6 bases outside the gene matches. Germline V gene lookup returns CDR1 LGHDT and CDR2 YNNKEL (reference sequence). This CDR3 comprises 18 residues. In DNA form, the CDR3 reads TGTGCCAGCAGCCATGCGGGACTAGCGGGGGGAATCACAGATACGCAGTATTTT. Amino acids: CASSHAGLAGGITDTQYF.

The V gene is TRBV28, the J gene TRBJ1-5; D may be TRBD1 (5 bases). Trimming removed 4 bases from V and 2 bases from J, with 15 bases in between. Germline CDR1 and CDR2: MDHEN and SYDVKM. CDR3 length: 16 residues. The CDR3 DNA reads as TGTGCCAGCAGTTATCTGGGCGGGGGGGGCAATCAGCCCCAGCATTTT. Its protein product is CASSYLGGGGNQPQHF.

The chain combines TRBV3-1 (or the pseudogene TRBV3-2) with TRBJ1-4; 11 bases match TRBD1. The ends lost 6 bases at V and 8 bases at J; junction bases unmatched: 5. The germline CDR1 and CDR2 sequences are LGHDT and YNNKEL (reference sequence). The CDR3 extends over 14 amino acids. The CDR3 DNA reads TGTGCCAGCAGGAGGACAGGGGGCGGGGAAAAACTGTTTTTT. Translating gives CASRRTGGGEKLFF.